The clone carrying this T cell receptor beta chain was observed a single time. The target antigen is unknown. This entry is derived from a study of T cell responses to AZD1222 COVID-19 vaccine. Study results and limitations: Donors were chiefly white British, with a greater number of females, and clonal diversity was perhaps underestimated. Within unmutated variant regions lay the reported targets of nearly half of spike-specific TCRs. Without day 14 samples, only post-peak T cell repertoires were studied. Only a handful of AZD1222 recipients were seropositive at baseline.

The data were produced by immunoSEQ multiplex PCR, yet TCRdb's version contains in-frame clones alone and is incomplete. The table has 180,000 or so clones, 93% seen once; the top ten hold about 3.9%. The source is an adult in good health. The sample was peripheral blood, taken on day 0 of AZD1222 vaccination.

Written as DNA, the CDR3 is TGTGCCAGCAGTTTAAGGACACACGGACTAGCGGGGACCAGTAACAATGAGCAGTTCTTC. Translating gives CASSLRTHGLAGTSNNEQFF. The chain uses TRBV27 and TRBJ2-1; 12 bases match TRBD2. This CDR3 is 20 amino acids long. Per germline, CDR1 MNHEY and CDR2 SMNVEV (reference sequence). V was pared by 2 bases and J by 5 bases, with 16 bases of the junction left unmatched.